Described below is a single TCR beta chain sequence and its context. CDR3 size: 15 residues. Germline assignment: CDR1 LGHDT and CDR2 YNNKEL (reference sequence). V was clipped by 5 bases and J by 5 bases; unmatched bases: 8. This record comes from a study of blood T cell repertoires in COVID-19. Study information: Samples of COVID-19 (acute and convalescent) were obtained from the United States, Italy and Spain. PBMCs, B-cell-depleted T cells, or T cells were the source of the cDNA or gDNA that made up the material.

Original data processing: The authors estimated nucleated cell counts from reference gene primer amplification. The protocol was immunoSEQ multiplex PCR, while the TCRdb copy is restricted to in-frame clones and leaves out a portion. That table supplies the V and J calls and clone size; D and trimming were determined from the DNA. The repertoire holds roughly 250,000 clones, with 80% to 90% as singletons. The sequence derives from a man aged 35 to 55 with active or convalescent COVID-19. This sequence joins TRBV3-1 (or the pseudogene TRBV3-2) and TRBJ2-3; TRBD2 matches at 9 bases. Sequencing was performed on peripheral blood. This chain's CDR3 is CASSKGTSRGDTQYF. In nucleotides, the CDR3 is TGTGCCAGCAGCAAAGGGACTAGCCGCGGAGATACGCAGTATTTT.